The 25 T cell receptor beta chains below come from one sample, sequenced in a study of blood T cell repertoires in COVID-19. Sequencing was performed with immunoSEQ multiplex PCR; in TCRdb, only in-frame clones are kept and a portion is missing. The table lists about 320,000 clones, around four fifths of them singletons. Material: peripheral blood. All receptors come from a woman between 50 and 59 years old with acute or convalescent COVID-19.

J is TRBJ1-2 and V is TRBV14, with 10 nucleotides matching TRBD1. There are 15 residues in the CDR3. Trimming cost V 6 bases and J 2 bases; bases outside gene matches: 6. Germline CDR1 SGHDN, CDR2 FVKESK. CDR3 sequence: CASRKGQGVNYGYTF. As DNA, the CDR3 is TGTGCCAGCAGGAAAGGACAGGGGGTAAACTATGGCTACACCTTC.

This clone was observed once. The rearrangement uses TRBV6-1 and TRBJ2-5; D gene uncertain. Germline V gene sequence: CDR1 MNHNS, CDR2 SASEGT. The ends were cut back, 3 bases at V and 4 bases at J, with 12 bases in the middle. The length of the CDR3 is 14 residues. CDR3 in DNA: TGTGCCAGCAGTGAGTCATGGAGTGGAGAGACCCAGTACTTC. Translating it yields CASSESWSGETQYF.

The chain employs TRBV6-9 and TRBJ1-2; 12 bases align to TRBD1. Germline CDR1 MNHGY, CDR2 SVAAGI. The length of the CDR3 is 15 residues. After removal of 4 bases from V and 4 bases from J, the junction contained 4 bases not matched to a gene. CDR3 loop: CASSWGQGASYGYTF. CDR3 coding DNA: TGTGCCAGCAGTTGGGGACAGGGGGCTTCCTATGGCTACACCTTC.

V is TRBV18 and J is TRBJ2-4; the D is unclear. V was clipped by 1 base and J by 7 bases, with 11 bases between them. The CDR3 is 14 amino acids. Germline CDR1 reads KGHSH; CDR2 reads LQKENI. CDR3 sequence: CASSPLSTYNIQYF. CDR3 nucleotide sequence: TGTGCCAGCTCACCACTGAGTACTTATAACATTCAGTACTTC.

V usage is TRBV6-6 and J usage is TRBJ1-3; D ambiguous. In germline, CDR1 is MNHNY, CDR2 SVGAGI (reference sequence). V dropped 0 bases and J dropped 3 bases, with 9 bases sitting between them. The CDR3 has 15 residues. The CDR3 reads CASSYSTGRGNTIYF. In DNA form, the CDR3 reads TGTGCCAGCAGTTACTCGACGGGTCGTGGAAACACCATATATTTT.

The chain links TRBV12-1 to TRBJ1-2; TRBD1, the table's D call, was not compared with the DNA. TRBV12-1 is designated a pseudogene. The CDR3 is 17 amino acids. The CDR3 nucleotides are TGTGCCAGCAGCTACGCCGATAGACACGAATCCAACTATGGCTACACCTTC. As protein: CASSYADRHESNYGYTF.

The chain links TRBV2 to TRBJ2-1, with D perhaps TRBD1 (7 bases). The V gene's germline CDR1 is SNHLY and CDR2 FYNNEI. Between the trimmed V and J ends, which lost 1 base and 3 bases, there was a span of 10 bases. CDR3 length: 15 residues. The CDR3: CASSEGQGGYNEQFF. For the CDR3, the DNA is TGTGCCAGCAGTGAAGGTCAGGGGGGCTACAATGAGCAGTTCTTC.

The chain has TRBV6-5 and TRBJ1-1; 8 nucleotides line up with TRBD1. This CDR3 has 15 residues. Germline V CDR1 and CDR2: MNHEY, SVGAGI. V gave up 6 bases and J gave up 1 base; unmatched junction bases: 7. CDR3 DNA sequence: TGTGCCAGCAGGGACAGGGTTGGGAAGAACACTGAAGCTTTCTTT. Translated, it gives CASRDRVGKNTEAFF.

V gene TRBV30 combines with J gene TRBJ1-2, with D hard to call. The CDR3 is 13 residues long. Trimming removed 2 bases at V and 5 bases at J, with 12 bases between. Germline-derived CDR1 and CDR2 are GTSNPN and SVGIG (reference sequence). This CDR3 is CAWSPMELYGYTF. The CDR3 DNA reads as TGTGCCTGGAGTCCCATGGAGCTTTATGGCTACACCTTC.

This chain uses TRBV12-5 with TRBJ2-5, with 8 positions matching TRBD1. The CDR3 is 16 amino acids. V dropped 0 bases and J dropped 6; count of bases not matched to a gene: 9. CDR1 and CDR2 from the germline V gene are LGHNT and FRNRAP. The CDR3 nucleotides read TGTGCTAGTGGTTTGGTACCCGGGACAGGTCCCCAGACCCAGTACTTC. Translating it yields CASGLVPGTGPQTQYF.

The rearrangement joins TRBV7-9 to TRBJ1-4, with D perhaps TRBD1 (6 bases). Deletions cut 5 bases from V and 7 bases from J, with 11 bases between. This CDR3 region has 13 residues. Germline V gene sequence: CDR1 SEHNR, CDR2 FQNEAQ (reference sequence). The CDR3 region has the DNA TGTGCCAGCAGCCCAGGACAGTCTGAAAAACTGTTTTTT. Translating it yields CASSPGQSEKLFF.

The V gene is TRBV27, the J gene TRBJ1-3, with 9 bases aligning to TRBD1. The CDR3 has 15 residues. V gave up 6 bases and J gave up 2 bases; unmatched junction bases: 5. Per the germline V gene, CDR1 is MNHEY and CDR2 is SMNVEV (reference sequence). CDR3 in amino acids: CASRMTGGAGNTIYF. The DNA of the CDR3 is TGTGCCAGCAGGATGACAGGGGGAGCTGGAAACACCATATATTTT.

On this clone itself: Its ends do not fully match the called genes, so a read error is possible. V and J are TRBV2 and TRBJ2-7; D is perhaps TRBD1 (6 bases). CDR1 is SNHLY and CDR2 is FYNNEI in the germline V gene. This CDR3 spans 12 amino acids. The CDR3 reads CASSGTPGHPVW. The CDR3 nucleotides are TGTGCCAGCAGTGGGACACCGGGACACCCGGTTTGG.

V usage is TRBV6-5 and J usage is TRBJ2-1; 9 nucleotides agree with TRBD1. CDR1 is MNHEY and CDR2 is SVGAGI in the germline V gene. V was clipped by 5 bases and J by 5 bases; unmatched bases: 4. The CDR3 loop spans 14 amino acids. In nucleotides, the CDR3 is TGTGCCAGCAGTCCCGGGACAGGGAACAATGAGCAGTTCTTC. Protein sequence: CASSPGTGNNEQFF.

The V call is TRBV19, the J call TRBJ1-5; TRBD1 matches 7 bases. Germline CDR1 LNHDA, CDR2 SQIVND (reference sequence). J lost 3 bases, V lost 6 bases, and 11 bases had no gene match. The CDR3 runs to 16 residues. This CDR3 reads CASSPGKGAINQPQHF. The CDR3 nucleotides read TGTGCCAGTAGCCCGGGAAAGGGGGCGATCAATCAGCCCCAGCATTTT.

This chain uses TRBV9 with TRBJ2-7; D might be TRBD1 (5 bases). Trimming stripped 2 bases from V and 1 base from J, with 13 bases between. The length of the CDR3 is 15 residues. Germline V gene lookup returns CDR1 SGDLS and CDR2 YYNGEE. CDR3 sequence: CASSVKPSGSYEQYF. The CDR3 region has the DNA TGTGCCAGCAGCGTCAAGCCATCAGGGTCCTACGAGCAGTACTTC.

The V call is TRBV7-3, the J call TRBJ1-1; D ambiguous. The V gene's germline CDR1 is SGHTA and CDR2 FQGTGA. The CDR3 runs to 13 residues. Deletions cut 4 bases from V and 10 bases from J, with 16 bases between. The CDR3 is CASSSTFRETAFF. As DNA, the CDR3 is TGTGCCAGCAGCTCGACCTTCCGGGAAACAGCTTTCTTT.

The chain uses TRBV3-1 (or the pseudogene TRBV3-2) and TRBJ1-2; D not resolved. The V end lost 6 bases, the J end lost 7 bases, and 15 bases lay between the germline ends. Germline values: CDR1 LGHDT, CDR2 YNNKEL (reference sequence). This CDR3 is built from 13 residues. The CDR3 region has the DNA TGTGCCAGCAGTCGAAACTCTGCAGGTGGCTACACCTTC. The encoded protein is CASSRNSAGGYTF.

This clone was counted a few times. The sample contains more than one DNA sequence encoding this CDR3. V usage is TRBV12-3 or TRBV12-4 and J usage is TRBJ2-2; possible D gene TRBD2, 6 bases. The CDR3 is 13 residues long. V was cut by 3 bases and J by 5 bases, with 7 bases left in between. Here the CDR3 reads CASSFRGTGELFF. The CDR3 DNA sequence: TGTGCCAGCAGTTTCCGGGGGACCGGGGAGCTGTTTTTT.

The genes are TRBV7-2 and TRBJ2-1, with TRBD2 matching over 10 bases. Germline CDR1 is SGHTA and CDR2 is FQGNSA. J lost 3 bases, V lost 3 bases, and 2 bases had no gene match. The CDR3 totals 15 residues. Here the CDR3 DNA reads TGTGCCAGCAGCTTCCTAGCGGGAGTCTACAATGAGCAGTTCTTC. It codes for CASSFLAGVYNEQFF. Full variable domain (remainder filled in from reference TRBV7-2 and TRBJ2-1): GAGVSQSPSNKVTEKGKDVELRCDPISGHTALYWYRQSLGQGLEFLIYFQGNSAPDKSGLPSDRFSAERTGGSVSTLTIQRTQQEDSAVYLCASSFLAGVYNEQFFGPGTRLTVL.

V and J are TRBV5-4 and TRBJ2-5; D might be TRBD1 (5 bases). Trimming removed 0 bases from V and 5 bases from J, with 14 bases in between. The CDR3 totals 15 residues. The germline CDR1 and CDR2 sequences are SGHNT and YYREEE (reference sequence). This CDR3 is CASSLAIGVGETQYF. The CDR3 DNA follows: TGTGCCAGCAGCTTGGCCATAGGGGTAGGCGAGACCCAGTACTTC.

This rearrangement joins TRBV9 to TRBJ2-1; 13 bases align to TRBD2. The junction had 12 bases not matched to a gene; V was cut back by 3 bases and J by 0 bases. CDR1 and CDR2 from the germline V gene are SGDLS and YYNGEE. CDR3 length: 20 amino acids. The CDR3 sequence is CASSATKLAGGRSSYNEQFF. The CDR3 nucleotides are TGTGCCAGCAGCGCTACTAAACTAGCGGGGGGGCGGAGCTCCTACAATGAGCAGTTCTTC.

The J gene is TRBJ2-2, the V gene TRBV19; 8 nucleotides match TRBD1. Germline V gene data show CDR1 as LNHDA and CDR2 as SQIVND (reference sequence). The CDR3 totals 18 residues. J gave up 2 bases and V 4 bases, and 12 bases lay outside the gene matches. This CDR3 reads CASSTGQGPSTNTGELFF. DNA of the CDR3: TGTGCCAGTAGTACCGGACAGGGCCCTAGTACAAACACCGGGGAGCTGTTTTTT.

The table lists this clone with a count of one. The chain links TRBV7-9 to TRBJ2-1, with 11 bases that match TRBD1. Germline loops: CDR1 SEHNR, CDR2 FQNEAQ (reference sequence). The CDR3 has 15 amino acids. The ends lost 5 bases at V and 7 bases at J; junction bases unmatched: 7. CDR3 amino acids: CASSRRTGGRNEQFF. Written as DNA, the CDR3 is TGTGCCAGCAGCCGCCGGACAGGGGGCCGTAATGAGCAGTTCTTC.

The chain uses TRBV6-6 and TRBJ1-3; TRBD1 aligns across 7 bases. The V gene end was trimmed by 4 bases and the J gene end by 2 bases; junction bases not matched to a gene: 5. Per the germline V gene, CDR1 is MNHNY and CDR2 is SVGAGI (reference sequence). The CDR3 extends over 15 amino acids. The chain's CDR3 is CASSSEGAAGNTIYF. The CDR3 nucleotides are TGTGCCAGCAGTTCCGAGGGGGCGGCTGGAAACACCATATATTTT.